This T cell receptor (beta chain) appears in the sequencing data of a study of beta chain features in type 1 diabetes. Looking at the study overall: Examination of sorted cells across all samples involved approximately 100,000,000 cells.

Sequencing targeted expressed TCRB transcripts, as all isolated RNA had been reverse transcribed. Profiling relied on immunoSEQ multiplex PCR, and the TCRdb table lists in-frame clones only, not all of them. The sample contains 100,000 to 150,000 clones, around a sixth of which appear only once. Sorting with CD45RO/CCR7/CD25/CD127/CD95/CD27 yielded naive, central memory, regulatory and stem-like memory CD4+ cells. The germline V gene has CDR1 SGHAT and CDR2 FQNNGV. Trimming left V 2 bases short and J 6 bases short, with 10 bases between. The CDR3 sequence is 13 residues long. Only a few counts were recorded for this clone. Its antigen is undetermined. General study points: The question of HLA type influencing TCRB rearrangement was one that remained unresolved here. Shortening that was moderate but significant affected the TCRB CDR3s of Type 1 diabetes patients in all four CD4+ subsets.

Sequencing was performed on central memory CD4+ T cells from blood. The rearrangement uses TRBV11-2 and TRBJ1-2; D is unclear. This receptor was obtained from a man younger than 35 with type 1 diabetes. CDR3 sequence reads: CASSLQLEDGYTF. The CDR3 coding sequence is TGTGCCAGCAGCTTACAACTTGAGGATGGCTACACCTTC.